These 27 T cell receptor beta chains were all obtained from the same sample, sequenced in a study of blood T cells in healthy people across ages. Primed by a sample-barcoded 5' primer and a J-beta primer mix, a second PCR proceeded for about 6 to 12 cycles. Using its own MiXCR run on the 5' RACE reads, TCRdb lists one record per CDR3 protein. In the table there are about a million distinct CDR3 sequences, just over 50% of which are singletons. The sample comprised blood. The source of these receptors is a woman aged 60-70 years in good health.

The chain is built from TRBV12-3 or TRBV12-4 and TRBJ2-1; no firm D call. The CDR3 totals 14 residues. V dropped 5 bases and J dropped 5 bases, with 13 bases sitting between them. As DNA, the CDR3 is TGTGCCAGCAGTACCTGGTCCCTTAACAATGAGCAGTTCTTC. It is translated as CASSTWSLNNEQFF.

The gene calls are TRBV12-3 or TRBV12-4 and TRBJ2-3, with D maybe TRBD1 (5 bases). The CDR3 covers 15 residues. Trimming shortened V by 3 bases and J by 4 bases, and 14 bases separated the two germline ends. CDR3 region: CASSFDTEGADTQYF. The CDR3 nucleotides read TGTGCCAGCAGTTTCGACACCGAAGGGGCAGATACGCAGTATTTT.

The chain employs TRBV28 and TRBJ2-5, with 8 nucleotides matching TRBD1. The germline V gene has CDR1 MDHEN and CDR2 SYDVKM. CDR3 length: 12 amino acids. V trimming: 7 bases; J trimming: 11 bases; junction bases outside the gene matches: 9. CDR3 sequence: CASIRRQGRQYF. The CDR3, as DNA: TGTGCCAGCATCCGTCGACAGGGGCGGCAGTACTTC.

The chain employs TRBV4-1 and TRBJ1-1; D gene unclear. V lost 2 bases, J lost 3 bases, and 7 bases lay in between. CDR3 size: 13 residues. Germline CDR1 reads MGHRA; CDR2 reads YSYEKL. The CDR3 region has the DNA TGCGCCAGCAGCCAATACGAGGACACTGAAGCTTTCTTT. It codes for CASSQYEDTEAFF.

The chain uses TRBV7-9 and TRBJ2-1, with D possibly being TRBD2 (5 bases). Judging by the DNA end, TRBJ2-7 fits better; the J call may be wrong. Germline V gene data show CDR1 as SEHNR and CDR2 as FQNEAQ (reference sequence). The CDR3 is made up of 15 amino acids. The CDR3, as DNA: TGTGCCAGCAGCTTAGGCGGGCCTAAGGCCCGCGAGCAGTACTTC. Protein: CASSLGGPKAREQYF.

This clonotype has a handful of counts. The junction shows a germline mismatch at one end, possibly a read error. The chain uses TRBV10-3 and TRBJ2-7; TRBD1 is a possible D gene (6 bases). Germline V lookup: CDR1 ENHRY, CDR2 SYGVKD. The CDR3 contains 13 residues. The CDR3 DNA is TGTGCCATCGGTGAGACAGGTTTCTACGAGCAGTACTTC. Protein sequence: CAIGETGFYEQYF.

V gene TRBV3-1 combines with J gene TRBJ2-6; D tentatively reads TRBD1 or TRBD2 (5 bases each). Germline values: CDR1 LGHDT, CDR2 YNNKEL (reference sequence). V was clipped by 4 bases and J by 1 base, with 20 bases between them. This CDR3 spans 19 amino acids. The CDR3: CASSPLRPGRRSGANVLTF. CDR3 coding DNA: TGTGCCAGCAGCCCGCTTCGACCGGGACGGAGATCTGGGGCCAACGTCCTGACTTTC. Based on the CDR3 plus reference TRBV3-1 and TRBJ2-6, the full variable domain is DTAVSQTPKYLVTQMGNDKSIKCEQNLGHDTMYWYKQDSKKFLKIMFSYNNKELIINETVPNRFSPKSPDKAHLNLHINSLELGDSAVYFCASSPLRPGRRSGANVLTFGAGSRLTVL.

The chain is built from TRBV12-3 or TRBV12-4 and TRBJ2-2, with unresolved D. V lost 3 bases and J 5 bases, leaving 7 bases between the germline ends. The CDR3 is 13 residues long. The CDR3 is CASSLSWTGELFF. CDR3 DNA sequence: TGTGCCAGCAGTTTGTCGTGGACCGGGGAGCTGTTTTTT.

The chain joins TRBV12-3 or TRBV12-4 to TRBJ1-1; the D is unclear. The CDR3 runs to 13 residues. V lost 7 bases and J 1 base, leaving 10 bases between the germline ends. In nucleotides, the CDR3 is TGTGCCAGCAATGGTCACGGGAACACTGAAGCTTTCTTT. This translates into CASNGHGNTEAFF.

V is TRBV12-3 or TRBV12-4 and J is TRBJ2-7; 10 nucleotides line up with TRBD1. The CDR3 loop spans 15 amino acids. Losses at the gene ends were 5 bases for V and 2 bases for J; bases not matched to a gene: 6. The CDR3 is CASSKRTGGAYEQYF. In DNA, the CDR3 is TGTGCCAGCAGTAAAAGGACAGGGGGGGCCTACGAGCAGTACTTC.

This chain uses TRBV4-3 with TRBJ1-4; D not certain. Germline CDR1 is LGHNA and CDR2 is YSLEER. CDR3 length: 16 amino acids. Trimming removed 2 bases from V and 2 bases from J, with 12 bases in between. For the CDR3, the DNA is TGCGCCAGCAGCCAATTACGGGCGGCGACTAATGAAAAACTGTTTTTT. The encoded protein is CASSQLRAATNEKLFF.

In this sample, this clonotype turned up once. A much larger clone lies one base from this, so it may be a read error. The chain uses TRBV29-1 and TRBJ2-7; D may be TRBD1 (6 bases). V was shortened by 4 bases and J by 0 bases, with 13 bases between the two germline ends. The CDR3 totals 14 residues. The germline CDR1 and CDR2 sequences are SQVTM and ANQGSEA. The CDR3 DNA reads TGCAGCGTTGCCGTGGACAGAAGCTCCTACGAGCAGTACTTC. It encodes CSVAVDRSSYEQYF.

In its sample, this clonotype was seen once. V and J are TRBV14 and TRBJ2-3; 8 bases are shared with TRBD1. The length of the CDR3 is 16 residues. The ends lost 2 bases at V and 3 bases at J; junction bases unmatched: 7. Germline V lookup: CDR1 SGHDN, CDR2 FVKESK. The DNA of the CDR3 is TGTGCCAGCAGCCAAATGAGGAGACAGGGGACAGATACGCAGTATTTT. It yields the protein CASSQMRRQGTDTQYF.

The sample holds a few counts of this clonotype. This sequence joins TRBV5-1 and TRBJ2-5; the D gene is possibly TRBD1 (7 bases). The CDR3 has 15 residues. Germline assignment: CDR1 SGHRS and CDR2 YFSETQ. With 4 bases removed from V and 2 bases from J, the gap between germline ends came to 15 bases. The CDR3 is CASSATPGGQETQYF. CDR3 DNA sequence: TGCGCCAGCAGCGCAACCCCAGGGGGGCAAGAGACCCAGTACTTC.

This chain links TRBV5-1 with TRBJ2-7; D not certain. The DNA end lines up better with TRBJ2-5; the J call may be wrong. Per the germline V gene, CDR1 is SGHRS and CDR2 is YFSETQ. The CDR3 spans 12 residues. The CDR3 spells CASSLSLGTQYF. The CDR3, as DNA: TGCGCCAGCAGCTTGAGTTTGGGGACCCAGTACTTC.

Written as DNA, the CDR3 is TGTGCCAGCAGACCACAGGGGTCCTCCTTTTACGAGCAGTACTTC. It yields the protein CASRPQGSSFYEQYF. The gene calls are TRBV28 and TRBJ2-7, with 7 bases identical to TRBD1. The V segment lost 6 bases and the J segment 4 bases; nucleotides outside the gene matches: 12. The CDR3 has 15 amino acids. Germline loops: CDR1 MDHEN, CDR2 SYDVKM.

Notes on this clonotype: This may stem from a read error, because a much larger clone lies one nucleotide away. For the CDR3, the DNA is TGCGCCAGCAGCCAAGCCTCGGACAGGGACCACTATGGCTACACCTTC. Protein product: CASSQASDRDHYGYTF. J is TRBJ1-2 and V is TRBV4-1; 8 nucleotides agree with TRBD1. This CDR3 region has 16 residues. Germline V gene lookup returns CDR1 MGHRA and CDR2 YSYEKL. Germline trimming cut 1 base from V and 3 bases from J; bases unmatched to any gene: 7.

CDR3 amino acids: CASSQDRPGSGANVLTF. The CDR3 nucleotides are TGTGCCAGCAGCCAAGATCGGCCGGGGTCTGGGGCCAACGTCCTGACTTTC. V and J are TRBV4-2 and TRBJ2-6; TRBD2 is a possible D gene (5 bases). The V and J ends lost 0 bases and 1 base respectively, with 10 bases between them. The CDR3 is 17 residues long. Per the germline V gene, CDR1 is LGHNA and CDR2 is YNFKEQ.

This clonotype was observed once. The junction differs from germline at one of its ends, possibly a read error. This chain joins TRBV20-1 and TRBJ2-1; 9 bases are a match to TRBD2. There are 17 residues in the CDR3. Germline-derived CDR1 and CDR2 are DFQATT and SNEGSKA (reference sequence). The CDR3 coding sequence is TGCAGTGCGGTTGGGCGGCGGGAGGGAAATTCCTACAATGAGCGGTTCTTC. This codes for CSAVGRREGNSYNERFF.

The chain combines TRBV24-1 with TRBJ2-3, with D possibly being TRBD2 (5 bases). The CDR3 consists of 14 residues. Germline loops: CDR1 KGHDR, CDR2 SFDVKD. V dropped 6 bases and J dropped 2 bases, with 11 bases sitting between them. The DNA of the CDR3 is TGTGCCACCAGTCCCGAGGGCCCCACAGATACGCAGTATTTT. Translation: CATSPEGPTDTQYF.

The table lists this clonotype with a count of one. J is TRBJ2-7 and V is TRBV6-6; 7 bases align to TRBD2. V lost 0 bases to trimming and J lost 2 bases; unmatched junction nucleotides: 7. CDR1 is MNHNY and CDR2 is SVGAGI in the germline V gene (reference sequence). CDR3 length equals 16 residues. The CDR3 DNA follows: TGTGCCAGCAGTTACTCGGCTAGCGGCCCCCCCTACGAGCAGTACTTC. The encoded protein is CASSYSASGPPYEQYF.

V gene TRBV20-1 combines with J gene TRBJ2-7; D is ambiguous. Germline-derived CDR1 and CDR2 are DFQATT and SNEGSKA (reference sequence). The CDR3 is made up of 15 amino acids. Trimming pared 3 bases from V and 2 bases from J, leaving 17 bases between. For the CDR3, the DNA is TGCAGTGCTAGCAGTCTCCGCCTAGGGACCTACGAGCAGTACTTC. Translating gives CSASSLRLGTYEQYF.

This chain connects TRBV5-1 to TRBJ2-7; weak D call: TRBD1 (5 bases). The CDR3 has 13 amino acids. V was cut by 5 bases and J by 3 bases, with 12 bases left in between. Germline V gene lookup returns CDR1 SGHRS and CDR2 YFSETQ. CDR3 sequence reads: CASSDRPDYEQYF. DNA for the CDR3: TGCGCCAGCAGTGACAGACCTGACTACGAGCAGTACTTC.

The V and J genes are TRBV7-2 and TRBJ2-3; perhaps D is TRBD1 or TRBD2 (5 bases each). The CDR3 is 15 amino acids. V lost 5 bases and J 2 bases, leaving 14 bases between the germline ends. CDR1 SGHTA and CDR2 FQGNSA come from the germline V gene. As DNA, the CDR3 is TGTGCCAGCAGCCGGGACGGAAAGACCACAGATACGCAGTATTTT. Its protein is CASSRDGKTTDTQYF.

This clonotype has only a few counts. The chain couples TRBV28 to TRBJ2-1, with TRBD2 matching over 12 bases. Germline V gives CDR1 MDHEN, CDR2 SYDVKM. The V segment lost 7 bases and the J segment 5 bases; nucleotides outside the gene matches: 9. This CDR3 is built from 16 residues. In DNA form, the CDR3 reads TGTGCCAGCATTCGTATGACTAGCGGGAGAAACAATGAGCAGTTCTTC. It codes for CASIRMTSGRNNEQFF.

This clonotype was seen only a few times. The rearrangement joins TRBV6-5 to TRBJ2-3; perhaps TRBD2 as D (6 bases). V lost 2 bases, J lost 1 base, and 13 bases lay in between. CDR1 is MNHEY, CDR2 SVGAGI, per germline. The CDR3 is 16 amino acids. The CDR3: CASSYEAIAGTDTQYF. In DNA form, the CDR3 reads TGTGCCAGCAGTTACGAAGCGATAGCGGGCACAGATACGCAGTATTTT.

This clonotype was detected once. This rearrangement joins TRBV5-1 to TRBJ1-2; D call uncertain. This CDR3 is 16 amino acids long. V lost 0 bases to trimming and J lost 4 bases, with 16 bases between them. The germline CDR1 and CDR2 sequences are SGHRS and YFSETQ. CDR3 in amino acids: CASSLALPRGGYGYTF. CDR3 coding DNA: TGCGCCAGCAGCTTGGCACTTCCCCGTGGCGGCTATGGCTACACCTTC.